The entry below gives a single T cell receptor beta chain sequence along with its context. Which antigen it targets is not known. No much larger clone is present one base from it, and per-base qualities are unavailable. The method behind the library was the immunoSEQ multiplex PCR assay. For the multiplex PCR, a mixture combining 60 forward primers for TCR Vbeta segments and 13 reverse primers for TCR Jbeta segments was used. Amplification of the CDR3 region of rearranged TCR beta genes was performed with a multiplex PCR assay on genomic DNA. On the Illumina HiSeq System, the amplified TCR beta libraries were sequenced as 87-base-pair reads. As for the original processing: In a later analysis, about 80 million unique TCR beta chains were counted across the roughly 700 repertoires, and roughly 10 million of these chains were shared by at least two donors. Raw reads were error-corrected and collapsed into unique sequences by a nearest-neighbor algorithm in which closely related sequences were merged to remove PCR and sequencing errors. V, D and J gene segments were assigned by aligning CDR3 sequences to IMGT reference sequences. Each retained sequence needed at least a six-nucleotide match to both a V gene segment and a J gene segment. Rearrangements were classified as productive when the CDR3 lacked stop codons and remained in frame with V and J, and all other rearrangements were classified as non-productive. CDR3 was defined according to IMGT convention as the region running from the second conserved V-encoded cysteine to the conserved J-encoded phenylalanine. The earlier analysis of approximately 500 of the donors excluded sequences that lacked an unambiguous match to a single V gene segment. In an earlier analysis of roughly 600 of the donors, a V segment was called functional when productive rearrangements were above 56.7%, and segregating when the standard deviation between donors exceeded 5%. A statistical classification framework was built for diagnosing cytomegalovirus status from the catalog of TCR beta chain sequences. V and J gene assignment, in a later analysis, came from comparing TCR nucleotide sequences with IMGT/GENE-DB human TR gene sequences. A later analysis assigned CDR3 sequences and most-parsimonious VDJ recombination scenarios with the TCRdist pipeline. A later analysis defined each TCR beta chain by its CDR3 amino acid sequence plus V-gene family, and excluded reads lacking a unique V-gene family. As a way to deal with suspected cross-contamination and a sequencing artifact, a later analysis dropped more than 500 nucleotide sequences that were highly shared and had low generation probability. In a later analysis, a clonal expansion index was calculated for each public chain from normalized within-repertoire ranks of inferred template counts. In a later analysis, generation probabilities were computed using a VDJ recombination model fitted to out-of-frame rearrangements, and the results were checked against IGoR. A later analysis scored TCR-TCR, TCR-HLA and TCR-CMV co-occurrence with hypergeometric tests, applying a repertoire-size bias correction to TCR pairs. In a later analysis, false discovery rates were estimated by permuting HLA or CMV assignments 20 times. In a later analysis, co-occurring TCRs were grouped with DBSCAN, and TCRdist sequence similarity was added when clustering was performed within HLA-allele-positive subsets. Co-occurrence clustering excluded repertoires with fewer than 30,000 or more than 120,000 public chains, plus five with anomalous nucleotide sharing. TCRdb's version of the immuneACCESS table is confined to in-frame rearrangements and falls short of the full clone set. An unresolved V gene accounts for under half of the shortfall where checked; the remainder is of unknown origin. That table furnishes V, J and clone size, whereas the DNA furnished D and trimming. For this sample the table gives some 140,000 clones, of which more than 75% were detected only once. The ten largest clones take up around 7.2% of the sample.

CDR1 SEHNR and CDR2 FQNEAQ were looked up in the germline V gene (reference sequence). The CDR3 runs 17 residues from the cysteine to the phenylalanine. Only CDR3 DNA remains: 51 bases, in frame from the first base. Clipping removes 5 bases from V and 0 bases from J, with 8 as the unmatched junction base count. The cohort was made up of approximately 670 healthy bone marrow donors. At the time of sampling, all cohort members were nominally healthy, though unrecorded immune exposures were likely present. The donor was CMV seropositive and was included in the group of approximately 300 seropositive cohort members. A peripheral blood sample was collected from each donor, and TCR beta sequencing was performed on peripheral blood mononuclear cells. The Qiagen DNeasy Blood Extraction Kit was used to extract genomic DNA from the blood cell samples. This entry is derived from a study of cytomegalovirus exposure and HLA in healthy donors (dated by TCRdb to the late 2010s). The study in broad terms: An earlier analysis of approximately 640 of the donors reported 250 to 300 Gb of sequence data and about 100 million unique TCR beta sequences from 150 million to 200 million T cells. The aim of the study was to test whether cataloging public T cell receptors could identify signatures of past pathogen exposure. The number of donors typed differed by locus, with about 620-630 for A, B, C, DRB1 and DQB1, more than 500 for DQA1, about 610 for DPA1, and 400 to 490 for DPB1. To decide whether each TCR beta V gene segment behaved as functional or pseudogenic, an earlier analysis of approximately 620 of the donors relied on high-throughput TCR beta sequencing. Alongside the repertoire data, information on donor age, sex, ethnicity and CMV serostatus was compiled. Among roughly 400 genotyped donors of the cohort, an average of approximately 200,000 unique TCR beta nucleotide sequences was sequenced per donor, of which about 18% were non-productive. To predict cytomegalovirus infection status, the study combined high-throughput TCR immunosequencing, statistical association of individual TCRs with disease status, and machine learning. The T cell repertoires of some 670 subjects were profiled by immunosequencing and related to cytomegalovirus serostatus. Class I and class II HLA loci were covered by the typing at four-digit resolution. The genetic ancestry cluster associated with self-reported Caucasian donors included 70% to 85% of the approximately 400 genotyped donors. The later analysis used no new phenotypic data to find candidate immune exposures, relying instead on TCR beta sequences and their occurrence across donors. Because of strong linkage in the cohort, 5 or 6 DR-DQ haplotypes were treated as single units for association and clustering. Genome-wide SNP genotypes for about three fifths of the roughly 670 donors were used in a later genetic analysis, which treated that subset as a discovery cohort. In a later analysis, previously published TCR beta repertoires from 670 or so donors were re-analyzed and high-resolution HLA genotyping was added so that TCR occurrence patterns could be studied. An early release covering about 600 HLA-typed donors comprised around 300 gigabases of sequencing data and approximately 80 million unique TCR sequences. Besides the first cohort of roughly 700 subjects, a separate validation cohort made up of around 120 different subjects was used. All discovery cohort repertoires had been generated on a single sequencing platform.

The paper as a whole reports these results and caveats: A few of the identified cytomegalovirus-associated TCR beta chains were confirmed in vitro to be specific for cytomegalovirus antigens. A later analysis found that most CMV-associated TCR beta chains appeared HLA-restricted, with HLA associations seemingly driven largely by CMV exposure. A later genetic analysis reported fewer N-insertions in productive TCRs among donors in an Asian-associated ancestry cluster than the approximately 670-donor mean. The only immune exposure information available for the cohort was CMV serostatus. A total of fewer than 200 TCR beta chains were listed by the study as associated with cytomegalovirus. According to a later analysis, parvovirus B19, influenza, CMV and Epstein-Barr virus appeared linked to several top co-occurrence clusters. Roughly uniform sequencing depth across donors was assumed in presence/absence analyses, although this assumption may not hold. Only TCR beta chains were sequenced in this cohort, and the absence of alpha or paired-chain data limited detectable features. Correlated functional status among segregating V segments might be attributable to linkage disequilibrium, but an unknown experimental factor could not be ruled out. It was suggested by the authors that the approach could potentially be generalized to other disease states and immunological phenotypes. A further reported finding was that TCR beta sequences accurately predicted the HLA-A and HLA-B alleles for most subjects in the first cohort. Across donors, most TCR sequences were observed very rarely, whereas some public TCRs were present in many individuals. Assigning TCR associations to individual alleles was difficult when HLA alleles, especially DR and DQ, strongly co-occurred. Because counts were too low, approximately 15 rarely observed V segments, including chromosome 9 orphons, were excluded from the earlier analysis of roughly 580 of the donors. In both the original and validation cohorts, the classifier was reported to diagnose cytomegalovirus status with high specificity and sensitivity. A later genetic analysis associated a missense DCLRE1C variant with V-gene and J-gene trimming of TCR beta chains, and an independent cohort replicated the association. Compared with equally common non-associated chains, HLA-associated TCR beta chains in a later analysis were more clonally expanded and had lower generation probabilities. Because some donors lacked HLA typing at each locus, the association tests relied only on the typed subset. The 87-base-pair reads could not distinguish some IMGT-functional V segments, including TRBV6-2 and TRBV6-3, so those segments were excluded. Specific HLA alleles were associated with some 15,000 TCR beta sequences at a false discovery rate of 0.05 in a later analysis. According to a later analysis, TCR association rates differed among HLA loci, with DRB1 alleles showing the most associated TCRs and HLA-C alleles showing the fewest. A cluster of highly shared sequence variants was judged likely to be a technical artifact of the sequencing pipeline. In an earlier analysis of 500 to 650 of the donors, most TCR beta V segments appeared in productive rearrangements about 90% or about 30% of the time, broadly matching IMGT annotations.

The rearranged chain carries TRBV7-9 and TRBJ2-1; 9 nucleotides in the junction match TRBD1. This receptor was identified in a man aged 30 to 39 in good health and CMV-seropositive. The sequenced material came from PBMCs. The CDR3 here reads CASSHMTGGISYNEQFF. The base sequence is TGTGCCAGCAGCCATATGACAGGGGGGATCTCCTACAATGAGCAGTTCTTC.